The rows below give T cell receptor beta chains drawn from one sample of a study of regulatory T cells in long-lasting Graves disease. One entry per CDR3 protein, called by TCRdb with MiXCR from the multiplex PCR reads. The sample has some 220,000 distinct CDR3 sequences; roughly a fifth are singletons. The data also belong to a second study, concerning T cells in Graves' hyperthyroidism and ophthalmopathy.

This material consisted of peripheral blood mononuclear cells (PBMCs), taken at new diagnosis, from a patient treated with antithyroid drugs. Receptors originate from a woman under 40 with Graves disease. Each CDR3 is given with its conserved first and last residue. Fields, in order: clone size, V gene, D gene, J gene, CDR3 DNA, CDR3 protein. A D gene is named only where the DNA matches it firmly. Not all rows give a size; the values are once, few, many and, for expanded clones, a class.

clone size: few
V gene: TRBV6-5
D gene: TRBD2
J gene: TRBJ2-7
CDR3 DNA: TGTGCCAGCAGTTGCTCGGGGGGAAGCTCCTACGAGCAGTACTTC
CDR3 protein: CASSCSGGSSYEQYF

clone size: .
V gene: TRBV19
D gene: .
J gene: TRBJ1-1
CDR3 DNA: TGTGCCAGTAGTATGGGCAGCGATCCGAACACTGAAGCTTTCTTT
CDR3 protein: CASSMGSDPNTEAFF

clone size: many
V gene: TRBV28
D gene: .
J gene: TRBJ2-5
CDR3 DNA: TGTGCCAGCAGTTTCAGGGAGACCCAGTACTTC
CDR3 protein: CASSFRETQYF

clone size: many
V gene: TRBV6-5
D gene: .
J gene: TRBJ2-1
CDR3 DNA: TGTGCCAGCAGTTTAAAAAGCGGGTACAATGAGCAGTTCTTC
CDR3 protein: CASSLKSGYNEQFF

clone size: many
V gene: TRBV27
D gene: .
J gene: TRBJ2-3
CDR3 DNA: TGTGCCAGCAGGTATGCGGGGAACACAGATACGCAGTATTTT
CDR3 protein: CASRYAGNTDTQYF

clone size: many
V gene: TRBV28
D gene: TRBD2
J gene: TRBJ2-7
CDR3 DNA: TGTGCCAGCAATTTAGGTCCTGGAGCGGGATACGAGCAGTACTTC
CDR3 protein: CASNLGPGAGYEQYF

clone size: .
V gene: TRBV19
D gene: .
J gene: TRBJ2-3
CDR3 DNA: TGTGCCAGTAGATGGGGACATTACACAGATACGCAGTATTTT
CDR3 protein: CASRWGHYTDTQYF

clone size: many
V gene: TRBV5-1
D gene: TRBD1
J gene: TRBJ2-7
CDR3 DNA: TGCGCCAGCAGCCGAACCGGGACAGGGATGAACGAGCAGTACTTC
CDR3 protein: CASSRTGTGMNEQYF

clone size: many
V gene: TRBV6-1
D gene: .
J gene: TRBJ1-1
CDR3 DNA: TGTGCCAGCATCCCGTTGGGGGGCACTGAAGCTTTCTTT
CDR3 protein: CASIPLGGTEAFF

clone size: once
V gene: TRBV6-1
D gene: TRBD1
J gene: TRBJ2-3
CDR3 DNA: TGTGCCAGCAGTAGGACAGGGTACACAGATACGCAGTATTTT
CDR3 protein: CASSRTGYTDTQYF

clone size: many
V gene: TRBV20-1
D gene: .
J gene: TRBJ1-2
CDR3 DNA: TGCAGTGCTAGAGATGGGGGGAATTCTAACTATGGCTACACCTTC
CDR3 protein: CSARDGGNSNYGYTF

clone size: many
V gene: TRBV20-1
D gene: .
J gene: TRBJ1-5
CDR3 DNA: TGCAGTGCTAGCCGACAGAGTAGCAATCAGCCCCAGCATTTT
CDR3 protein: CSASRQSSNQPQHF

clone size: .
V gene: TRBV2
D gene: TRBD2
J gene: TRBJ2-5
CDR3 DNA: TGTGCCAGCAGTTTAGGGGGGCTAGCGGGAGGAGAGACCCAGTACTTC
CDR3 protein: CASSLGGLAGGETQYF

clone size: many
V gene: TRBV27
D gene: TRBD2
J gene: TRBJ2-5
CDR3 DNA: TGTGCCAGCGGATCACTAGCGGGAGAGACCCAGTACTTC
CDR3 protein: CASGSLAGETQYF

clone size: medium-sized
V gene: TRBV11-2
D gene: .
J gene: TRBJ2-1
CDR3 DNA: TGTGCCAGCAGCTTTTTAGGGAATGAGCAGTTCTTC
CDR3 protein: CASSFLGNEQFF

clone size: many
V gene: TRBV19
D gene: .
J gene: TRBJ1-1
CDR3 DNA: TGTGCCAGTACCCGATCCGCTCGATTGAACACTGAAGCTTTCTTT
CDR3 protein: CASTRSARLNTEAFF

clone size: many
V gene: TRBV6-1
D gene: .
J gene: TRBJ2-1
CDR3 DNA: TGTGCCAGCAGCGGACGGAGTGGTGGTATGTTAAATGAGCAGTTCTTC
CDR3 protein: CASSGRSGGMLNEQFF

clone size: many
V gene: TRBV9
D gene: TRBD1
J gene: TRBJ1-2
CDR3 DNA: TGTGCCAGCTCAATTACAGGGGCCCGGGGCTACACCTTC
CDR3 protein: CASSITGARGYTF

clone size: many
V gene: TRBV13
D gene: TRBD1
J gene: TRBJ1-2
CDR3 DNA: TGTGCCAGCAGCTTACGGACAGACAGGGGAGCCAACTATGGCTACACCTTC
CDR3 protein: CASSLRTDRGANYGYTF

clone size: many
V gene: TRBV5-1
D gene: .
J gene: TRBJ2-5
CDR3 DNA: TGCGCCAGCAGCTTGAAGCGGGAGACCCAGTACTTC
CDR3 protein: CASSLKRETQYF

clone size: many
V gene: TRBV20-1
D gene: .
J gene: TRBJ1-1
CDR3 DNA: TGCAGTGCTAGAGCGGGGAGAGGGAACACTGAAGCTTTCTTT
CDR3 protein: CSARAGRGNTEAFF

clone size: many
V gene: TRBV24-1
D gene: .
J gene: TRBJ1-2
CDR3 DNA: TGTGCCACCAGTGATCGCGGGTACTATGGCTACACCTTC
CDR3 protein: CATSDRGYYGYTF

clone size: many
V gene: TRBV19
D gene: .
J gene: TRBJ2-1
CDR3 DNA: TGTGCCAGTAGTTACCCCGCTGGGAACAATGAGCAGTTCTTC
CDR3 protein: CASSYPAGNNEQFF

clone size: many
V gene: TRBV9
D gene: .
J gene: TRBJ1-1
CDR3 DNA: TGTGCCAGCAGCGTAAATTTCGAGGGGGTCTTGGGTACTGAAGCTTTCTTT
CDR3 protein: CASSVNFEGVLGTEAFF

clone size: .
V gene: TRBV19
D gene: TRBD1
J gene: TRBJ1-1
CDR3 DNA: TGTGCCAGTATTAAGGGACAGACGTACACTGAAGCTTTCTTT
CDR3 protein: CASIKGQTYTEAFF

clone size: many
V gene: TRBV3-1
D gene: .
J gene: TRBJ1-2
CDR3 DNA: TGTGCCAGCAGCCAAGAATCGGGGAATGGCTACACCTTC
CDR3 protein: CASSQESGNGYTF

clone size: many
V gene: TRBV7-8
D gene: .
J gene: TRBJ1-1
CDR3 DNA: TGTGCCAGCAGCGCACAGGGCCCTGGAATGAACACTGAAGCTTTCTTT
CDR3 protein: CASSAQGPGMNTEAFF

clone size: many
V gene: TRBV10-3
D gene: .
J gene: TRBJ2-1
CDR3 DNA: TGTGCCATCAGTGTTGACAGCAATGAGCAGTTCTTC
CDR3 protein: CAISVDSNEQFF

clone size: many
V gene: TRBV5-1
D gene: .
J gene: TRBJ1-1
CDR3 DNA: TGCGCCAGCAGCCCGACGTGGGGCCTGAACACTGAAGCTTTCTTT
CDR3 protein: CASSPTWGLNTEAFF

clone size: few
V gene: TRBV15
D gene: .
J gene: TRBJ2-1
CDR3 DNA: TGTGCCACCAGCAGAGAATACGAGGAGCAGTTCTTC
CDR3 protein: CATSREYEEQFF

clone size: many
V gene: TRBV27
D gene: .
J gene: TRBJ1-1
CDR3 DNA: TGTGCCAGCAGTTCCTCCCAAAACACTGAAGCTTTCTTT
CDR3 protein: CASSSSQNTEAFF

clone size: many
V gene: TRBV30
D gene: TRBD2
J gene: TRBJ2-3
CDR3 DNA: TGTGCCTGGAGTAGCGGGAGAGCAGATACGCAGTATTTT
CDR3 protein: CAWSSGRADTQYF

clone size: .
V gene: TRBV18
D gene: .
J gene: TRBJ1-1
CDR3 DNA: TGTGCCAGCTCACTAGCAGGGGTGGGATACATGAACACTGAAGCTTTCTTT
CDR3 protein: CASSLAGVGYMNTEAFF

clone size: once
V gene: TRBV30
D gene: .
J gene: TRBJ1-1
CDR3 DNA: TGTGCCTGGACGTACCCCGGGGATCGCACTGAAGCTTTCTTT
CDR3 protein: CAWTYPGDRTEAFF

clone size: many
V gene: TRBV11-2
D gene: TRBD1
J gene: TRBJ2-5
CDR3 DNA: TGTGCCAGCAGCCCCGGGACAGGGGGCGAGACCCAGTACTTC
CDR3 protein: CASSPGTGGETQYF

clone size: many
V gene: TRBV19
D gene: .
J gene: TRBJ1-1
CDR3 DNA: TGTGCCAGTATACTTGCCGGGGGCACTGAAGCTTTCTTT
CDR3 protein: CASILAGGTEAFF

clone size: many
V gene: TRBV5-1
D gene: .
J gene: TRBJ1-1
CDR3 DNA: TGCGCCAGCAGCGCGCAAAGTGCTCTGAACACTGAAGCTTTCTTT
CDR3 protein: CASSAQSALNTEAFF

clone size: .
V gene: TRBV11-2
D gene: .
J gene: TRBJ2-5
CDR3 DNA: TGTGCCAGCAGCCCATTTGGTCGGGAGACCCAGTACTTC
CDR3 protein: CASSPFGRETQYF